What follows are 17 T cell receptor beta chains derived from one specimen sequenced in a study of blood T cell repertoires in COVID-19. TCRdb keeps only in-frame clones here, not all; method: immunoSEQ multiplex PCR. Of about 310,000 clones listed, around 90% are singletons. Sequencing input: PBMCs or T cells enriched from blood (not recorded which). These receptors came from a man in his sixties who had recovered from COVID-19.

CDR3 DNA: TGTGCCAGCAGTTTATTTTATAGAGAGACCCAGTACTTC. Translated, it gives CASSLFYRETQYF. The chain uses TRBV27 and TRBJ2-5; D unresolved. V lost 1 base and J lost 4, with 7 bases in between. CDR3 length: 13 amino acids. Germline-derived CDR1 and CDR2 are MNHEY and SMNVEV (reference sequence).

The chain couples TRBV29-1 to TRBJ2-2; 8 bases align to TRBD1. V was clipped by 7 bases and J by 7 bases; unmatched bases: 8. Germline lookup yields CDR1 SQVTM and CDR2 ANQGSEA. This CDR3 region has 13 residues. CDR3 protein: CSAGQGVGGELFF. Here the CDR3 DNA reads TGCAGCGCAGGACAGGGTGTGGGCGGGGAGCTGTTTTTT.

The chain joins TRBV6-5 to TRBJ2-5; TRBD2 is a possible D gene (6 bases). CDR1 is MNHEY and CDR2 is SVGAGI in the germline V gene. This CDR3 comprises 11 residues. The V and J ends lost 8 bases and 5 bases respectively, with 9 bases between them. In DNA, the CDR3 is TGTGCCAGCCCCCGGGGGGAGACCCAGTACTTC. This translates into CASPRGETQYF.

This clone was detected only once. The V gene is TRBV7-3, the J gene TRBJ2-7; 8 bases align to TRBD2. Unmatched junction bases numbered 5, after V lost 5 bases and J lost 5 bases. CDR1 and CDR2 from the germline V gene are SGHTA and FQGTGA. This CDR3 has 13 amino acids. The DNA of the CDR3 is TGTGCCAGCAGCAAAAGCGGGAGCGACGAGCAGTACTTC. Its protein product is CASSKSGSDEQYF.

The gene calls are TRBV24-1 and TRBJ1-2; D gene unclear. Germline lookup yields CDR1 KGHDR and CDR2 SFDVKD. CDR3 length: 14 residues. V lost 3 bases and J 0 bases, leaving 7 bases between the germline ends. This CDR3 reads CATSDATANYGYTF. In nucleotides, the CDR3 is TGTGCCACCAGTGATGCAACAGCTAACTATGGCTACACCTTC.

The V call is TRBV7-9, the J call TRBJ2-3; D may be TRBD1 (5 bases). The germline CDR1 and CDR2 sequences are SEHNR and FQNEAQ (reference sequence). This CDR3 is built from 15 residues. Trimming cost V 3 bases and J 0 bases, with 10 bases left between them. The CDR3, as DNA: TGTGCCAGCAGCTTGTCAGGGTCTAGCACAGATACGCAGTATTTT. Its translation: CASSLSGSSTDTQYF.

This chain links TRBV5-1 with TRBJ1-1; 7 bases are a match to TRBD1. CDR1 and CDR2 (germline): SGHRS, YFSETQ. Trimming at V came to 4 bases and at J to 6 bases, leaving 12 bases not matched to a gene. The CDR3 is made up of 15 amino acids. This CDR3 reads CASSVDRVGGPEAFF. The CDR3 DNA is TGCGCCAGCAGCGTAGACAGGGTTGGGGGACCTGAAGCTTTCTTT.

V is TRBV10-2 and J is TRBJ1-2; 7 bases match TRBD1. V was clipped by 5 bases and J by 2 bases; unmatched bases: 2. There are 13 residues in the CDR3. The germline V gene has CDR1 WSHSY and CDR2 SAAADI. DNA for the CDR3: TGCGCCAGCAGTTCGGGACAGAACTATGGCTACACCTTC. Its protein product is CASSSGQNYGYTF.

The chain has TRBV2 and TRBJ1-2, with D possibly being TRBD1 (6 bases). There are 13 residues in the CDR3. V was cut by 5 bases and J by 3 bases, with 10 bases left in between. Germline V gives CDR1 SNHLY, CDR2 FYNNEI. The CDR3 protein is CASSPTGYYGYTF. In DNA form, the CDR3 reads TGTGCCAGCAGTCCCACAGGGTACTATGGCTACACCTTC.

The genes are TRBV30 and TRBJ2-7, with D possibly TRBD2 on 6 matching bases. CDR1 and CDR2 from the germline V gene are GTSNPN and SVGIG (reference sequence). The CDR3 is 14 amino acids. Trimming stripped 3 bases from V and 5 bases from J, with 17 bases between. In DNA, the CDR3 is TGTGCCTGGAGGGGATCGGGAGTTTTGAACGAGCAGTACTTC. Amino acid sequence: CAWRGSGVLNEQYF.

This clone was recorded only once. The V gene is TRBV2, the J gene TRBJ2-1; D is perhaps TRBD2 (5 bases). The CDR3 loop spans 15 amino acids. V gave up 4 bases and J gave up 0 bases, with 10 bases separating them. The germline gives CDR1 SNHLY, CDR2 FYNNEI. CDR3 amino acids: CASSGSASSYNEQFF. The CDR3 region has the DNA TGTGCCAGCAGTGGTAGCGCAAGCTCCTACAATGAGCAGTTCTTC. The full variable domain, completed using reference TRBV2 and TRBJ2-1, is EPEVTQTPSHQVTQMGQEVILRCVPISNHLYFYWYRQILGQKVEFLVSFYNNEISEKSEIFDDQFSVERPDGSNFTLKIRSTKLEDSAMYFCASSGSASSYNEQFFGPGTRLTVL.

The chain carries TRBV28 and TRBJ1-3; 8 bases are a match to TRBD1. Trimming took 5 bases from V and 4 from J; bases not matched to a gene: 4. This CDR3 contains 14 residues. Germline loops: CDR1 MDHEN, CDR2 SYDVKM. The CDR3 nucleotides are TGTGCCAGCAGTCGGACAGGGCAAGGAAACACCATATATTTT. It yields the protein CASSRTGQGNTIYF.

The chain combines TRBV28 with TRBJ1-6; 7 bases fit TRBD1. Germline V gene data show CDR1 as MDHEN and CDR2 as SYDVKM. The trim removed 2 bases at V and 3 bases at J, leaving 4 bases unmatched. The CDR3 consists of 16 residues. The CDR3 DNA follows: TGTGCCAGCAGTTTAGCGGGACAGTTCTATAATTCACCCCTCCACTTT. Residues: CASSLAGQFYNSPLHF.

This clone came up once. This chain joins TRBV7-2 and TRBJ2-5; no firm D call. This CDR3 has 11 residues. Between the trimmed V and J ends, which lost 6 bases and 7 bases, there was a span of 9 bases. Germline loops: CDR1 SGHTA, CDR2 FQGNSA. The CDR3 reads CASRLEATQYF. The CDR3, as DNA: TGTGCCAGCAGACTCGAAGCGACCCAGTACTTC.

V usage is TRBV5-1 and J usage is TRBJ2-5; 9 bases match TRBD1. This CDR3 comprises 14 residues. Germline CDR1 reads SGHRS; CDR2 reads YFSETQ. V trimming: 5 bases; J trimming: 5 bases; junction bases outside the gene matches: 7. The CDR3 sequence: CASSLDRGAETQYF. The CDR3 region has the DNA TGCGCCAGCAGTTTAGACAGGGGGGCCGAGACCCAGTACTTC.

The rearrangement joins TRBV28 to TRBJ1-5; weak D call: TRBD1 (5 bases). Germline V gives CDR1 MDHEN, CDR2 SYDVKM. V lost 2 bases and J 2 bases, leaving 13 bases between the germline ends. The CDR3 is made up of 16 amino acids. The CDR3, as DNA: TGTGCCAGCAGTTTAGCGCCAGGGTTGCGCAATCAGCCCCAGCATTTT. It yields the protein CASSLAPGLRNQPQHF. Combining the CDR3 with reference TRBV28 and TRBJ1-5 gives the whole variable domain DVKVTQSSRYLVKRTGEKVFLECVQDMDHENMFWYRQDPGLGLRLIYFSYDVKMKEKGDIPEGYSVSREKKERFSLILESASTNQTSMYLCASSLAPGLRNQPQHFGDGTRLSIL.

J is TRBJ2-3 and V is TRBV7-2, with TRBD2 matching over 8 bases. J was trimmed by 2 bases and V by 5 bases; bases with no gene match: 6. The CDR3 totals 15 residues. Germline V lookup: CDR1 SGHTA, CDR2 FQGNSA. Written as DNA, the CDR3 is TGTGCCAGCAGCCCCGGGACTAGAGACACAGATACGCAGTATTTT. Translated, it gives CASSPGTRDTDTQYF.